Below, 11 T cell receptor beta chains from the same sample are listed, as sequenced in a study of identical twins. TCRdb reprocessed the 5' RACE reads with MiXCR, giving one entry per CDR3 protein. The sample has 1,800,000 or so distinct CDR3 sequences, under 35% seen once. The sample comprised cord blood. These receptors originate from a newborn girl in good health.

The V gene is TRBV20-1, the J gene TRBJ2-3; D is unresolved. Looked up from germline, CDR1 is DFQATT and CDR2 is SNEGSKA (reference sequence). CDR3 size: 12 residues. V lost 0 bases, J lost 6 bases, and 7 bases lay in between. The CDR3 region has the DNA TGCAGTGCTAGAGACACCATGGATACGCAGTATTTT. This translates into CSARDTMDTQYF.

This rearrangement joins TRBV5-5 to TRBJ2-3, with no clear D. CDR3 length: 15 residues. CDR1 and CDR2 (germline): SGHKS, YYEKEE (reference sequence). Trimming cost V 1 base and J 2 bases, with 11 bases left between them. CDR3 DNA sequence: TGTGCCAGCAGCTTGAGGCCAGCAGACACAGATACGCAGTATTTT. Protein product: CASSLRPADTDTQYF.

This clonotype has only a few counts. The chain recombines TRBV6-2 or TRBV6-3 with TRBJ2-7, with 7 bases identical to TRBD1. The CDR3 has 15 amino acids. The ends lost 5 bases at V and 3 bases at J; junction bases unmatched: 10. Looked up from germline, CDR1 is MNHEY and CDR2 is SVGEGT. The CDR3 sequence: CASSEIGTAYYEQYF. The CDR3 nucleotides are TGTGCCAGCAGTGAGATCGGGACAGCCTACTACGAGCAGTACTTC.

This clonotype has just a few counts. V and J are TRBV29-1 and TRBJ2-3; 7 bases map to TRBD2. Germline V gene data show CDR1 as SQVTM and CDR2 as ANQGSEA. The CDR3 spans 15 residues. V gave up 5 bases and J gave up 3 bases; unmatched junction bases: 11. CDR3 protein: CSVPKRDYETDTQYF. In DNA, the CDR3 is TGCAGCGTTCCGAAACGGGACTATGAAACAGATACGCAGTATTTT.

The V call is TRBV4-2, the J call TRBJ2-1, with D perhaps matching TRBD2 (5 bases). Between the trimmed V and J ends, which lost 0 bases and 5 bases, there was a span of 11 bases. CDR3 length: 15 amino acids. Germline V gives CDR1 LGHNA, CDR2 YNFKEQ. In nucleotides, the CDR3 is TGTGCCAGCAGCCAAGATCGGGGAACCGACAATGAGCAGTTCTTC. As protein: CASSQDRGTDNEQFF.

This clonotype was recorded many times. The chain recombines TRBV29-1 with TRBJ2-1, with 8 bases lining up with TRBD1. Per the germline V gene, CDR1 is SQVTM and CDR2 is ANQGSEA. J lost 4 bases, V lost 4 bases, and 6 bases had no gene match. This CDR3 is built from 14 residues. In DNA, the CDR3 is TGCAGCGTTGGGGGGACAGGCGTATACAATGAGCAGTTCTTC. The encoded protein is CSVGGTGVYNEQFF.

This chain uses TRBV20-1 with TRBJ2-3; 7 nucleotides line up with TRBD2. Trimming took 6 bases from V and 8 from J; bases not matched to a gene: 14. The germline CDR1 and CDR2 sequences are DFQATT and SNEGSKA (reference sequence). This CDR3 spans 14 amino acids. CDR3 residues: CSARPGEGVGTQYF. CDR3 bases: TGCAGTGCCAGACCCGGGGAGGGAGTAGGTACGCAGTATTTT.

This clonotype has more than one count but fewer than ten. This rearrangement joins TRBV4-1 to TRBJ1-4; 7 bases fit TRBD1. Losses at the gene ends were 1 base for V and 2 bases for J; bases not matched to a gene: 10. Per germline, CDR1 MGHRA and CDR2 YSYEKL. The CDR3 is made up of 18 amino acids. CDR3 sequence reads: CASSQVPVQGRTNEKLFF. The CDR3, as DNA: TGCGCCAGCAGCCAAGTCCCCGTACAGGGGCGCACTAATGAAAAACTGTTTTTT.

This clonotype was found once. J is TRBJ2-7 and V is TRBV20-1; D gene ambiguous. The CDR3 loop spans 14 amino acids. Germline V gene data show CDR1 as DFQATT and CDR2 as SNEGSKA (reference sequence). The ends were cut back, 0 bases at V and 2 bases at J, with 11 bases in the middle. The CDR3 protein is CSARDGKGPYEQYF. In DNA, the CDR3 is TGCAGTGCTAGAGATGGGAAGGGTCCCTACGAGCAGTACTTC.

V usage is TRBV20-1 and J usage is TRBJ1-6, with D possibly TRBD1 on 6 matching bases. The CDR3 runs 13 residues. Per the germline V gene, CDR1 is DFQATT and CDR2 is SNEGSKA (reference sequence). Trimming shortened V by 4 bases and J by 7 bases, and 11 bases separated the two germline ends. Written as DNA, the CDR3 is TGCAGTGCTACAGGGGATACAAATTCACCCCTCCACTTT. Its protein is CSATGDTNSPLHF.

This clonotype showed up just a few times. The gene calls are TRBV7-9 and TRBJ2-3; D call uncertain. Germline assignment: CDR1 SEHNR and CDR2 FQNEAQ (reference sequence). The V end lost 1 base, the J end lost 6 bases, and 11 bases lay between the germline ends. This CDR3 contains 14 residues. The CDR3 nucleotides read TGTGCCAGCAGCTTAGGGGCCGACCCGGATACGCAGTATTTT. As protein: CASSLGADPDTQYF.